This T cell receptor beta chain was recorded in a study of memory CD4+ T cells and cytomegalovirus serostatus. As for the study in general: Of the healthy Belgian adults, 9 or 10 were CMV seropositive and 24 seronegative.

The CDR3 spans 11 residues. The germline gives CDR1 MNHEY, CDR2 SVGAGI. Trimming left V 6 bases short and J 6 bases short, with 8 bases between. As originally analysed: Out-of-frame sequences were removed, leaving 2 million or so distinct TCRbeta sequences. Clones were sequenced by immunoSEQ multiplex PCR, and TCRdb holds only the in-frame ones, with some missing. V and J calls and clone size are copied from that table; D and trimming were computed from the DNA. The sample yields tens of thousands of clones, about 78% seen once. The sort gate was single viable CD3+CD4+CD8-CD45RO+ cells for memory CD4+ T cells.

This chain uses TRBV6-5 with TRBJ1-2; D not certain. The specimen sequenced was memory CD4+ T cells from blood. The sequence was obtained from an adult in good health and CMV-seronegative. The CDR3, as DNA: TGTGCCAGCAGGAAGGGCCATGGCTACACCTTC. Amino acid sequence: CASRKGHGYTF.